Here is one T cell receptor (beta chain) with its context. The same CDR3 is also encoded by other DNA sequences in this sample. The data are from a study of blood T cell repertoires in COVID-19. Looking at the study overall: In each case, the material was cDNA or gDNA derived from T cells, B-cell-depleted T cells, or PBMCs.

The assay was immunoSEQ multiplex PCR, and TCRdb's table has in-frame clones only and misses some. Of 150,000 to 200,000 clones in the sample, over 80% were seen once. V was trimmed by 2 bases and J by 8 bases, leaving 9 bases between them. The germline gives CDR1 SQVTM, CDR2 ANQGSEA. The CDR3 has 11 residues. Participants reported their clinical history, and cohort assignment relied on those reports. The receptor comes from a woman in her twenties or thirties who had been exposed to COVID-19. Sequencing input: PBMCs or T cells enriched from blood (not recorded which). The chain has TRBV29-1 and TRBJ1-2, with D possibly being TRBD1 (5 bases). CDR3 region: CSVERGYGYTF. As DNA, the CDR3 is TGCAGCGTTGAACGGGGGTACGGCTACACCTTC.